The present TCR beta chain was sequenced within a study of blood T cell repertoires in COVID-19 (dated by TCRdb to 2018 to 2021). For the study in its entirety: Collaborator samples came from the United States, Italy and Spain and covered acute and convalescent phases of COVID-19. Subjects who had been exposed to COVID-19, were actively infected with it, or had recovered from it provided the deeply sampled blood TCRbeta repertoires that made up the dataset. HLA class I and class II types, where available, came from metadata supplied by the sample provider rather than from assay-based typing. The material from the prospective study consisted of cDNA or gDNA derived from T cells, B-cell-depleted T cells, or PBMCs. Samples came from the ongoing ImmuneRACE study (first 160 participants) plus 1,254 subjects from 6 global collaborators. Nearly every sample came with metadata listing a de-identified subject ID, COVID-19 status, age in years and sex. The repertoires were released in a freely available public database intended as a resource for research on the immune response to SARS-CoV-2. Beyond this particular receptor, the publication reports: How much clinical and demographic metadata was included differed by source and by participant, and the metadata was provided uncurated.

TCRbeta CDR3 regions were amplified from genomic DNA by means of the immunoSEQ Assay, a bias-controlled multiplex PCR. The study's own analysis went as follows. Within the assay, amplification of reference gene primers was used to estimate how many nucleated cells each sample contained. To quantify the absolute abundance of each unique TCRbeta CDR3 rearrangement, sequence reads were collapsed and filtered. For each sample, productive Simpson clonality was calculated as the square root of Simpson's diversity index over productive rearrangements. The immuneACCESS repertoire file appears here via TCRdb, limited to in-frame rearrangements. These files lack a portion of the clones; in checked studies, under half of the deficit traces to unresolved V genes, and the cause of the others is not known. V and J calls and clone size are those listed in that table; D and trimming were worked out from the DNA. Counted in this sample were tens of thousands of clones; around 90% of them appeared once. Under 2% of the sample comes from the top ten.

The CDR3 contains 15 residues, cysteine and phenylalanine counted. Just CDR3 DNA is preserved here, 45 bases in frame from base 1. CDR1 is given as SGHTA and CDR2 as FQGNSA, both from the germline V gene. After removal of 5 bases from V and 7 bases from J, the junction retains 12 bases not matched to a gene. Each collaborating institution followed its own protocols to collect whole blood in K2EDTA tubes. Collaborator samples were shipped for TCRbeta analysis as frozen whole blood, isolated PBMCs, or DNA extracted from either sample type. In regard to this clone: No antigen is known for it. Base-call qualities are not available, and no considerably larger clone is one nucleotide away.

The sequence joins TRBV7-2 to TRBJ2-3; a stretch of 7 junction bases matches TRBD2. Sequencing was carried out using peripheral blood. The receptor was isolated from a woman of 80 years or more with active or convalescent COVID-19. The CDR3 region reads CASSRTGGPRHTQYF. The DNA sequence is TGTGCCAGCAGCCGCACGGGGGGACCTCGTCATACGCAGTATTTT.